These T cell receptor beta chains were read from a single sample in a study of early T cells in non-severe SARS-CoV-2 infection. TCRdb fed the 5' RACE reads into MiXCR, producing one record per CDR3 protein. The sample contains about 20,000 distinct CDR3 sequences, about 3.7% of which appear only once. The sequenced material came from whole blood. The receptor set was obtained from an adult who was a healthcare worker with PCR-confirmed SARS-CoV-2 infection or an uninfected control (not recorded which). The CDR3 runs from the conserved cysteine through the conserved F or W. A D gene is named only where the DNA matches it firmly. Only part of the rows carry a size: once, few, many, or a class if the clone is expanded.

size: many; D: .; J: TRBJ2-7; V: TRBV12-3/TRBV12-4; CDR3: CASGFRGYEQYF; DNA: TGTGCCAGCGGATTCAGGGGCTACGAGCAGTACTTC
size: .; D: .; J: TRBJ1-5; V: TRBV7-6; CDR3: CASSLGGQPQHF; DNA: TGTGCCAGCAGCTTGGGCGGTCAGCCCCAGCATTTT
size: .; D: .; J: TRBJ2-7; V: TRBV28; CDR3: CASSSPMTARYEQYF; DNA: TGTGCCAGCAGTTCCCCGATGACAGCCCGATACGAGCAGTACTTC
size: .; D: .; J: TRBJ2-5; V: TRBV28; CDR3: CASSSGRVVAETQYF; DNA: TGTGCCAGCAGCTCGGGACGGGTTGTCGCTGAGACCCAGTACTTC
size: many; D: TRBD2; J: TRBJ2-7; V: TRBV7-2; CDR3: CASSLTAGVPEQYF; DNA: TGTGCCAGCAGCTTAACAGCGGGAGTACCCGAGCAGTACTTC
size: many; D: .; J: TRBJ2-7; V: TRBV5-6; CDR3: CASSLDRTSEQYF; DNA: TGTGCCAGCAGCTTGGACAGGACCTCCGAGCAGTACTTC
size: many; D: .; J: TRBJ1-1; V: TRBV6-5; CDR3: CASSYSSSLTEAFF; DNA: TGTGCCAGCAGTTACTCCTCCAGTTTAACTGAAGCTTTCTTT
size: few; D: .; J: TRBJ2-1; V: TRBV7-3; CDR3: CASSVSSQGTFEQFF; DNA: TGTGCCAGCAGCGTCTCCTCACAGGGTACCTTTGAGCAGTTCTTC
size: many; D: .; J: TRBJ2-7; V: TRBV20-1; CDR3: CSAVEPRHSYEQYF; DNA: TGCAGTGCTGTCGAACCCCGACACTCCTACGAGCAGTACTTC
size: many; D: .; J: TRBJ1-1; V: TRBV18; CDR3: CASSLDNTEAFF; DNA: TGTGCCAGCTCACTGGACAACACTGAAGCTTTCTTT
size: few; D: TRBD1; J: TRBJ1-1; V: TRBV20-1; CDR3: CSAGQGVDPEAFF; DNA: TGCAGTGCTGGACAGGGGGTTGATCCTGAAGCTTTCTTT
size: many; D: .; J: TRBJ2-5; V: TRBV5-4; CDR3: CASTLDGDPAQYF; DNA: TGTGCCAGCACCCTGGACGGAGACCCGGCCCAGTACTTC
size: many; D: .; J: TRBJ2-1; V: TRBV3-1; CDR3: CASSQDTGPFEQFF; DNA: TGTGCCAGCAGCCAAGACACAGGACCCTTCGAGCAGTTCTTC
size: many; D: .; J: TRBJ2-3; V: TRBV9; CDR3: CASSDSGLSTDTQYF; DNA: TGTGCCAGCAGCGATAGCGGCCTAAGCACAGATACGCAGTATTTT
size: many; D: .; J: TRBJ2-7; V: TRBV13; CDR3: CASSLEASASSYEQYF; DNA: TGTGCCAGCAGCTTAGAAGCTAGCGCTAGCTCCTACGAGCAGTACTTC
size: many; D: TRBD2; J: TRBJ2-3; V: TRBV7-9; CDR3: CASSLFPGGLASADTQYF; DNA: TGTGCCAGCAGCTTATTTCCCGGAGGACTAGCTTCGGCAGATACGCAGTATTTT
size: many; D: TRBD1; J: TRBJ2-2; V: TRBV20-1; CDR3: CSATRTGPGELFF; DNA: TGCAGTGCTACTAGGACAGGGCCCGGGGAGCTGTTTTTT
size: many; D: .; J: TRBJ2-3; V: TRBV30; CDR3: CAWSYLQNTQYF; DNA: TGTGCCTGGAGTTACCTACAGAATACGCAGTATTTT
size: few; D: TRBD1; J: TRBJ2-7; V: TRBV7-9; CDR3: CASSHRDRGYEQYF; DNA: TGTGCCAGCAGCCACCGGGACAGGGGTTACGAGCAGTACTTC
size: .; D: TRBD1; J: TRBJ1-6; V: TRBV5-5; CDR3: CASSLGLQGSNSPLHF; DNA: TGTGCCAGCAGCTTGGGATTACAGGGGTCAAATTCTCCCCTCCACTTT
size: many; D: .; J: TRBJ2-7; V: TRBV9; CDR3: CASSATWGNSYEQYF; DNA: TGTGCCAGCAGCGCAACTTGGGGCAACTCCTACGAGCAGTACTTC
size: many; D: .; J: TRBJ2-7; V: TRBV12-3/TRBV12-4; CDR3: CASSLVGGPYEQYF; DNA: TGTGCCAGCAGTTTAGTCGGGGGACCCTACGAGCAGTACTTC
size: many; D: TRBD1; J: TRBJ1-2; V: TRBV24-1; CDR3: CATSEVDRDHGYTF; DNA: TGTGCCACCAGTGAAGTTGACAGGGACCATGGCTACACCTTC
size: many; D: TRBD1; J: TRBJ1-1; V: TRBV29-1; CDR3: CSVVRGRAFF; DNA: TGCAGCGTTGTCAGGGGGAGGGCTTTCTTT
size: medium-sized; D: .; J: TRBJ2-1; V: TRBV15; CDR3: CATGDTTNEQFF; DNA: TGTGCCACCGGGGACACCACCAATGAGCAGTTCTTC